This T cell receptor (beta chain) derives from a study of cytomegalovirus exposure and HLA in healthy donors. About the research overall: Earlier, 200 million or so T cells were analyzed, and 90 million to 120 million unique TCR beta sequences were found among them. Study-level findings and limits: Across donors, presence/absence analyses took sequencing depth to be roughly uniform.

Note on this clone: Its specificity is not known.

In the PCR, 60 Vbeta and 13 Jbeta primers were used. Clones were sequenced by immunoSEQ multiplex PCR, and TCRdb holds only the in-frame ones, with some missing. The sample lists approximately 190,000 clones; 80% to 90% were seen once. Specimen: PBMCs. The clonotype comes from a man between 35 and 55 years old in good health and CMV-seropositive.

CDR3 region: CASSHGYNEQFF. The CDR3 DNA sequence: TGTGCCAGCAGTCACGGCTACAATGAGCAGTTCTTC. This rearrangement joins TRBV7-6 to TRBJ2-1, with no clear D. The germline V gene encodes CDR1 SGHVS and CDR2 FNYEAQ. CDR3 length: 12 amino acids. The V gene lost 6 bases and the J gene lost 3 bases, with 6 bases spanning the gap.